Following are 14 T cell receptor beta chains from one sample sequenced in a study of T cells in Graves' hyperthyroidism and ophthalmopathy. RNA transcripts yielded amplified TCR beta CDR3 regions. Carried out on the TCR CDR3, a first-round RT-PCR used the HTBI primer set. One entry per CDR3 protein, called by TCRdb with MiXCR from the multiplex PCR reads. The repertoire holds approximately 710,000 distinct CDR3 sequences, with around 16% as singletons. Sequencing was done on a sample of blood. The receptor set was obtained from a man between 50 and 59 years old with Graves' hyperthyroidism.

V and J are TRBV13 and TRBJ2-7; TRBD1 aligns across 7 bases. The germline V gene has CDR1 PRHDT and CDR2 FYEKMQ (reference sequence). The V segment lost 5 bases and the J segment 3 bases; nucleotides outside the gene matches: 4. The CDR3 loop spans 13 amino acids. The CDR3 DNA sequence: TGTGCCAGCAGCCTGGACAGGATCTACGAGCAGTACTTC. It codes for CASSLDRIYEQYF.

The rearrangement joins TRBV29-1 to TRBJ1-3, with D perhaps TRBD1 (5 bases). Trimming cost V 5 bases and J 7 bases, with 18 bases left between them. The CDR3 covers 14 residues. Germline CDR1 is SQVTM and CDR2 is ANQGSEA. The CDR3 sequence: CSVTSGAISNTIYF. CDR3 DNA: TGCAGCGTTACCTCCGGGGCCATTTCTAACACCATATATTTT.

The chain recombines TRBV10-1 with TRBJ2-2, with D unclear. Germline lookup yields CDR1 WNHNN and CDR2 SYGVQD (reference sequence). The CDR3 totals 13 residues. V was clipped by 5 bases and J by 7 bases, with 11 bases between them. DNA for the CDR3: TGCGCCAGCAGTATGCGAGGTATCGGGGAGCTGTTTTTT. This codes for CASSMRGIGELFF.

This clonotype came up many times. CDR3 amino acids: CASSQEVPDTQYF. The CDR3, as DNA: TGTGCCAGCAGCCAAGAGGTTCCAGATACGCAGTATTTT. The chain employs TRBV3-1 and TRBJ2-3; D is unclear. The CDR3 has 13 residues. The V and J ends lost 0 bases and 4 bases respectively, with 5 bases between them. Germline-derived CDR1 and CDR2 are LGHDT and YNNKEL (reference sequence).

This clonotype was detected many times. V and J are TRBV7-6 and TRBJ2-7; TRBD2 agrees at 11 bases. The CDR3 is made up of 17 amino acids. Trimming removed 2 bases from V and 5 bases from J; junction bases left unmatched: 11. Germline V gene sequence: CDR1 SGHVS, CDR2 FNYEAQ. CDR3 sequence: CASSLTTIAGGNDEQYF. The DNA for the CDR3 is TGTGCCAGCAGCTTAACGACTATAGCGGGAGGGAACGACGAGCAGTACTTC.

This clonotype was seen repeatedly, ten times or more. This chain uses TRBV29-1 with TRBJ2-7, with 7 positions matching TRBD1. The V segment lost 0 bases and the J segment 6 bases; nucleotides outside the gene matches: 8. The CDR3 is made up of 14 amino acids. CDR1 is SQVTM and CDR2 is ANQGSEA in the germline V gene. Written as DNA, the CDR3 is TGCAGCGTTGAAGATCCGACAGGGAAACGCGAGCAGTACTTC. It encodes CSVEDPTGKREQYF.

Of note for this clonotype: Given a much more abundant clone one base away, this may be a read error. The chain carries TRBV11-2 and TRBJ1-2, with D perhaps TRBD1 (5 bases). In germline, CDR1 is SGHAT, CDR2 FQNNGV. The CDR3 runs to 17 residues. For the CDR3, the DNA is TGTGCCGGCAGCTTAGATCACGCTTCCGCCCAGGGCTATGGCTACACCTTC. Translating it yields CAGSLDHASAQGYGYTF.

The sample holds many counts of this clonotype. V gene TRBV14 combines with J gene TRBJ1-2; a possible D gene is TRBD1 (5 bases). V lost 4 bases and J lost 3, with 15 bases in between. The CDR3 has 15 amino acids. Germline V gives CDR1 SGHDN, CDR2 FVKESK. The CDR3 region has the DNA TGTGCCAGCAGCCCGCTGGACACCAACCACTATGGCTACACCTTC. Its translation: CASSPLDTNHYGYTF.

This clonotype showed up many times. The V and J genes are TRBV19 and TRBJ2-7; TRBD1 agrees at 12 bases. Germline lookup yields CDR1 LNHDA and CDR2 SQIVND (reference sequence). The CDR3 spans 16 residues. Unmatched junction bases numbered 6, after V lost 4 bases and J lost 2 bases. The CDR3 reads CASSKARDRGPYEQYF. DNA of the CDR3: TGTGCCAGTAGTAAAGCTAGGGACAGGGGGCCCTACGAGCAGTACTTC.

This clonotype was found many times. V is TRBV7-9 and J is TRBJ2-4, with 13 bases aligning to TRBD2. This CDR3 contains 17 residues. Trimming removed 5 bases from V and 0 bases from J; junction bases left unmatched: 4. CDR1 is SEHNR, CDR2 FQNEAQ, per germline (reference sequence). CDR3 sequence reads: CASSRGLAGEAKNIQYF. Here the CDR3 DNA reads TGTGCCAGCAGCCGAGGACTAGCGGGAGAAGCCAAAAACATTCAGTACTTC. The variable domain in full, with the rest retrieved from reference TRBV7-9 and TRBJ2-4, is DTGVSQNPRHKITKRGQNVTFRCDPISEHNRLYWYRQTLGQGPEFLTYFQNEAQLEKSRLLSDRFSAERPKGSFSTLEIQRTEQGDSAMYLCASSRGLAGEAKNIQYFGAGTRLSVL.

This clonotype occurred a few times. The J gene is TRBJ1-1, the V gene TRBV19, with D possibly being TRBD1 (5 bases). The CDR3 is 15 amino acids. V was pared by 1 base and J by 2 bases, with 11 bases between. CDR1 is LNHDA and CDR2 is SQIVND in the germline V gene (reference sequence). Here the CDR3 reads CASSIADGGNTEAFF. The CDR3 region has the DNA TGTGCCAGTAGTATAGCGGACGGGGGAAACACTGAAGCTTTCTTT.

This clonotype was seen ten or more times. The V and J genes are TRBV19 and TRBJ2-1, with D hard to call. This CDR3 is built from 14 residues. Germline V lookup: CDR1 LNHDA, CDR2 SQIVND (reference sequence). The germline V and J ends were trimmed by 7 bases and 0 bases, with 10 bases remaining between them. The CDR3 DNA sequence: TGTGCCAGTATGGAAAAGAGCTCCTACAATGAGCAGTTCTTC. Translating gives CASMEKSSYNEQFF. Complete variable domain (other parts from reference TRBV19 and TRBJ2-1): DGGITQSPKYLFRKEGQNVTLSCEQNLNHDAMYWYRQDPGQGLRLIYYSQIVNDFQKGDIAEGYSVSREKKESFPLTVTSAQKNPTAFYLCASMEKSSYNEQFFGPGTRLTVL.

This clonotype was counted at least ten times. V gene TRBV29-1 combines with J gene TRBJ2-1; TRBD1 is a possible D gene (5 bases). Germline V gives CDR1 SQVTM, CDR2 ANQGSEA. This CDR3 has 12 amino acids. Trimming left V 4 bases short and J 6 bases short, with 10 bases between. CDR3 coding DNA: TGCAGCGTTGGCCCCCAGGGCAATGAGCAGTTCTTC. This codes for CSVGPQGNEQFF.

This clonotype was seen many times. This chain joins TRBV11-3 and TRBJ2-1, with TRBD2 identical over 7 bases. The CDR3 contains 16 residues. The V gene end was trimmed by 5 bases and the J gene end by 0 bases; junction bases not matched to a gene: 7. Germline CDR1 is SGHNT and CDR2 is YENEEA. The CDR3 DNA reads as TGTGCCAGCAGCCCGGGGGGTGGACTCTCCTACAATGAGCAGTTCTTC. Encoded protein: CASSPGGGLSYNEQFF.